One sample yielded the 5 T cell receptor beta chains listed below, sequenced in a study of vaccination effects on CD4 cells after COVID-19. The ViraFEST assay expanded antigen-specific CD4+ T cells with viral peptide pools before sequencing. Upon completion of 10 days in culture, CD4+ T cells were isolated. Recipients of the vaccine had no prior SARS-CoV-2 infection and negative nucleocapsid antibodies. Antigens of these TCRs are unknown. The method was immunoSEQ multiplex PCR; TCRdb's version includes in-frame clones alone and lacks a portion of them. This repertoire shows over 60,000 clones, roughly four fifths found once; its top ten account for around 2.7%. The specimen comprised CD4+ T cells from PBMCs cultured with HCoV-NL63 spike peptides, sampled before COVID-19 vaccination. The receptors stem from a human donor who received a COVID-19 vaccine.

The chain joins TRBV7-2 to TRBJ2-3, with D possibly matching TRBD1 (5 bases). The V end lost 1 base, the J end lost 2 bases, and 7 bases lay between the germline ends. The CDR3 contains 14 residues. Germline V gene sequence: CDR1 SGHTA, CDR2 FQGNSA. CDR3 loop: CASSLEGNTDTQYF. CDR3 DNA sequence: TGTGCCAGCAGCTTAGAGGGGAACACAGATACGCAGTATTTT.

This sequence joins TRBV21-1 and TRBJ2-7; the table gives TRBD1 as D, unverified against the DNA. TRBV21-1 is listed as a pseudogene. This CDR3 region has 20 residues. In nucleotides, the CDR3 is TGTGCCAGCAGCATTTTTGACAGGGTGGCGATGGGATGGGGCGATTACGAGCAGTACGTC. Translation: CASSIFDRVAMGWGDYEQYV.

The chain recombines TRBV5-1 with TRBJ1-6, with D maybe TRBD1 (6 bases). This CDR3 is built from 16 residues. V lost 0 bases and J 4 bases, leaving 11 bases between the germline ends. Germline CDR1 SGHRS, CDR2 YFSETQ. CDR3 in amino acids: CASSLGGLGYNSPLHF. The CDR3 DNA is TGCGCCAGCAGCTTGGGGGGGCTCGGATATAATTCACCCCTCCACTTT.

This rearrangement joins TRBV7-3 to TRBJ1-6; D unclear. V lost 4 bases, J lost 4 bases, and 8 bases lay in between. The CDR3 sequence is 14 residues long. Germline V lookup: CDR1 SGHTA, CDR2 FQGTGA. CDR3 DNA sequence: TGTGCCAGCAGCTCCGGGAGATATAATTCACCCCTCCACTTT. As protein: CASSSGRYNSPLHF.

The chain combines TRBV10-3 with TRBJ2-7; D remains unclear. Germline V gene data show CDR1 as ENHRY and CDR2 as SYGVKD. Trimming shortened V by 0 bases and J by 4 bases, and 10 bases separated the two germline ends. The CDR3 loop spans 14 amino acids. The CDR3 DNA follows: TGTGCCATCAGTGAGTCCGCCTTAGAATACGAGCAGTACGTC. Its protein product is CAISESALEYEQYV.